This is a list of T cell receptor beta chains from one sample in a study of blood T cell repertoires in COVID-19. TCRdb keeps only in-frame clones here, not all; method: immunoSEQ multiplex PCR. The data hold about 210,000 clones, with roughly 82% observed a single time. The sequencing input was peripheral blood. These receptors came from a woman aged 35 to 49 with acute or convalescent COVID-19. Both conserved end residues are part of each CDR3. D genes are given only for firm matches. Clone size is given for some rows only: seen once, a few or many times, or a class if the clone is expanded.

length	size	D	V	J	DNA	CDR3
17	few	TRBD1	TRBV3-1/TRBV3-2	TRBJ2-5	TGTGCCAGCAGTCCCGCTCTCCAGGGGGTCGGTCGAGAGACCCAGTACTTC	CASSPALQGVGRETQYF
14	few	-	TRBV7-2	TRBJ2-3	TGTGCCAGCAGCCCCAGACTAGGGCCAGATACGCAGTATTTT	CASSPRLGPDTQYF
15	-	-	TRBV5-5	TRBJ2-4	TGTGCCAGCAGCTTTCAGTGGCAGGGAAGAAACATTCAGTACTTC	CASSFQWQGRNIQYF
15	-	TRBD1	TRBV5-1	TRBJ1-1	TGCGCCAGCAGCTTGGGGAGGGGGCAGAGTACTGAAGCTTTCTTT	CASSLGRGQSTEAFF
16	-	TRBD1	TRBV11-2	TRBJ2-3	TGTGCCAGCAGCTTGTCCCTCGTCGGGGCAGGGGGTACGCAGTATTTT	CASSLSLVGAGGTQYF
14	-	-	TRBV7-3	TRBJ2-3	TGTGCCAGCAGTCTACACGGAGGTGAAGATACGCAGTATTTT	CASSLHGGEDTQYF
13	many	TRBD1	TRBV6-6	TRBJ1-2	TGTGCCACCACAGGGGGCGTTGTCTATGGCTACACCTTC	CATTGGVVYGYTF
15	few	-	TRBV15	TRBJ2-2	TGTGCCACCAGCCGGGGGAGGTCCCAGACCGGGGAGCTGTTTTTT	CATSRGRSQTGELFF
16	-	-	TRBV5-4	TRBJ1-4	TGTGCCAGCAGCTTGGCCTCGGGACACGCTAATGAAAAACTGTTTTTT	CASSLASGHANEKLFF
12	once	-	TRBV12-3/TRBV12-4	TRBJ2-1	TGTGCCAGCAGTCCAACTCTCGGGGTGCAGTTCTTC	CASSPTLGVQFF
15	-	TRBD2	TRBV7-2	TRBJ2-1	TGTGCCAGCAGCTTGGGACTAGCGGCCTCGGGTGAGCAGTTCTTC	CASSLGLAASGEQFF
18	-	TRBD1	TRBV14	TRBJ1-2	TGTGCCAGCAGCCAAGTGGCATCCGGGACAGGGGTAGTCTATGGCTACACCTTC	CASSQVASGTGVVYGYTF
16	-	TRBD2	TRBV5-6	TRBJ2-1	TGTGCCAGCAGCTTGGATAGCGGGAGGGCTTACAATGAGCAGTTCTTC	CASSLDSGRAYNEQFF
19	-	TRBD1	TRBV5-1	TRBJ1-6	TGCGCCAGCAGCTTGGTTGGGACAGGGGGAAGCTCCTATAATTCACCCCTCCACTTT	CASSLVGTGGSSYNSPLHF
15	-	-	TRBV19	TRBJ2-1	TGTGCCACCGACCCAGGTGTGGGCTCCTACAATGAGCAGTTCTTC	CATDPGVGSYNEQFF
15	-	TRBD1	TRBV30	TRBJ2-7	TGTGCCTGGAGTAATGGACAGGGGGTCACCTACGAGCAGTACTTC	CAWSNGQGVTYEQYF
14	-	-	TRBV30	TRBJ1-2	TGTGCCTGGAAATCCGGGAGAAGGGTCTATGGCTACACCTTC	CAWKSGRRVYGYTF
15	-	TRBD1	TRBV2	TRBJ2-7	TGTGCCAGCAAGGGACAGGGGGCGGTAGTCGGCGAGCAGTACTTC	CASKGQGAVVGEQYF
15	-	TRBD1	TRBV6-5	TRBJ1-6	TGTGCCAGCAGTAAGGGGACAGGGGATAATTCACCCCTCCACTTT	CASSKGTGDNSPLHF
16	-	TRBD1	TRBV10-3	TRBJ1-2	TGTGCCATCAGTGATCCGGACAGGGATAACAACTATGGCTACACCTTC	CAISDPDRDNNYGYTF
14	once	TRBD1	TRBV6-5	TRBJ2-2	TGTGCCAGCACAGGGGGCTTATACACCGGGGAGCTGTTTTTT	CASTGGLYTGELFF
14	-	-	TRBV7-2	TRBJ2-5	TGTGCCAGCAGCTTATCCGGGACAAAAGAGACCCAGTACTTC	CASSLSGTKETQYF
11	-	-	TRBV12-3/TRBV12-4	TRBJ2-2	TGTGCCAGCACGGGTACCGGGGAGCTGTTTTTT	CASTGTGELFF
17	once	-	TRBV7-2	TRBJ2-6	TGTGCCAGCAGCCCTACAGGACCGATCTCTGGGGCCAACGTCCTGACTTTC	CASSPTGPISGANVLTF
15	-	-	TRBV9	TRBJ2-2	TGTGCCAGCAGCCCCAGGTCTGCGAACACCGGGGAGCTGTTTTTT	CASSPRSANTGELFF
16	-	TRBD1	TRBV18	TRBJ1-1	TGTGCCAGCTCACTTCATCCTCTCACAGGGGGCACTGAAGCTTTCTTT	CASSLHPLTGGTEAFF
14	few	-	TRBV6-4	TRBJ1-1	TGTGCCAGCAGTGATTCGTCCAGGGGCACTGAAGCTTTCTTT	CASSDSSRGTEAFF
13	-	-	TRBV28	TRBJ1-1	TGTGCCAGCAGTTTATACAGGGAGACTGAAGCTTTCTTT	CASSLYRETEAFF
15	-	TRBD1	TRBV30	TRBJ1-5	TGTGCCTGGAGTCACAGGGGGCTCGGCAATCAGCCCCAGCATTTT	CAWSHRGLGNQPQHF
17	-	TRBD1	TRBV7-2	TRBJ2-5	TGTGCCAGCAGCTCCAGAGGAGCGACAGGGACGGGGGAGACCCAGTACTTC	CASSSRGATGTGETQYF
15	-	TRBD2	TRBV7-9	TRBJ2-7	TGTGCCAGCAGCTCTACTAGCGGGAAATTCTACGAGCAGTACTTC	CASSSTSGKFYEQYF
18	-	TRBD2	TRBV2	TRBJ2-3	TGTGCCAGCATATCCCCCGGACTAGCGGGGGTTAGCACAGATACGCAGTATTTT	CASISPGLAGVSTDTQYF
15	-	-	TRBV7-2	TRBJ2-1	TGTGCCAGCAGCCCGGAGTACTCCTCCTACAATGAGCAGTTCTTC	CASSPEYSSYNEQFF
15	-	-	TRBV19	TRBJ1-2	TGTGCCAGTAGTATGGTAGTACTAGGAGGCTATGGCTACACCTTC	CASSMVVLGGYGYTF
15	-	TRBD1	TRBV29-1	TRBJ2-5	TGCAGCGTTTGTCGGGACAGGGCCGTATACGAGACCCAGTACTTC	CSVCRDRAVYETQYF
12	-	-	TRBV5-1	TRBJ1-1	TGCGCCAGCGGTTGGCAAAACACTGAAGCTTTCTTT	CASGWQNTEAFF
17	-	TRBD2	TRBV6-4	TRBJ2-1	TGTGCCAGCAGTCGACTAGCGGGAGGGGGTGGATGGAATGAGCAGTTCTTC	CASSRLAGGGGWNEQFF
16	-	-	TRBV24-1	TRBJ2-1	TGTGCCACCAGTGACGGGGGGCGGGCGAGAGGCAATGAGCAGTTCTTC	CATSDGGRARGNEQFF
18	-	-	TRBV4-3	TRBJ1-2	TGCGCCAGCAGCCAAGATCGGGTAGGGGACACCTTATTCTATGGCTACACCTTC	CASSQDRVGDTLFYGYTF
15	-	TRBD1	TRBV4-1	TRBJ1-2	TGCGCCAGCAGCAAGCCTACAGGGGGCCTCTATGGCTACACCTTC	CASSKPTGGLYGYTF
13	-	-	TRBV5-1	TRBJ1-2	TGCGCCAGCAGCTTTGGGCAGGGGACCGACTACACCTTC	CASSFGQGTDYTF
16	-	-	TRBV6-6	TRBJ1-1	TGTGCCAGCAGTTCCCGCCCTATTCAGGGATCCACTGAAGCTTTCTTT	CASSSRPIQGSTEAFF
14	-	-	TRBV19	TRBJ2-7	TGTGCCAGTGCCTTGGGCAGGGGTTCCTACGAGCAGTACTTC	CASALGRGSYEQYF